This TCR beta chain was documented in a study of blood T cell repertoires in COVID-19. Study information: Samples of COVID-19 (acute and convalescent) were obtained from the United States, Italy and Spain. Sources were T cells, B-cell-depleted T cells, or PBMCs; the material itself was cDNA or gDNA.

Seattle patients were enrolled during active infection and followed longitudinally. Germline assignment: CDR1 WNHNN and CDR2 SYGVQD (reference sequence). After removal of 0 bases from V and 7 bases from J, the junction contained 7 bases not matched to a gene. CDR3 size: 16 residues. Original methodology: Amplification with reference gene primers provided the estimates of nucleated cell counts. Assay used: immunoSEQ multiplex PCR; TCRdb lists only in-frame clones, some missing. V, J and clone size were drawn from that table, and D and trimming were deduced from the DNA. This sample yields under 250,000 clones, of which around 90% are seen a single time; over 0.75% belongs to the top ten.

Material for sequencing was peripheral blood. The sequence was collected from a man in his sixties with COVID-19, enrolled during active disease. The chain employs TRBV10-1 and TRBJ2-1; TRBD1 agrees at 9 bases. The CDR3 nucleotides are TGCGCCAGCAGTGAGTCGATACAGGGGGCGGGAAATGAGCAGTTCTTC. It codes for CASSESIQGAGNEQFF.